This TCR beta chain was sequenced in a study of shared clonotypes between healthy human individuals. The CDR3 has 15 residues. Germline loops: CDR1 MGHDK, CDR2 SYGVNS. V shed 1 base, J shed 5 bases, and the junction held 8 bases outside the gene matches. The repertoire was sequenced with immunoSEQ multiplex PCR; TCRdb's copy has only in-frame clones and lacks some. The data contain more than 2 million clones, roughly 95% of them singletons. The sequenced sample consisted of naive CD4+ T cells sorted from blood. As to subset: CD45RA+ positively selected. This chain uses TRBV25-1 with TRBJ2-7; 7 nucleotides match TRBD1. This clonotype was sampled from a man aged 18 to 30 in good health. In nucleotides, the CDR3 is TGTGCCAGCAGTGAATTGGGTACAGGGGATGACGAGCAGTACTTC. Translating it yields CASSELGTGDDEQYF.